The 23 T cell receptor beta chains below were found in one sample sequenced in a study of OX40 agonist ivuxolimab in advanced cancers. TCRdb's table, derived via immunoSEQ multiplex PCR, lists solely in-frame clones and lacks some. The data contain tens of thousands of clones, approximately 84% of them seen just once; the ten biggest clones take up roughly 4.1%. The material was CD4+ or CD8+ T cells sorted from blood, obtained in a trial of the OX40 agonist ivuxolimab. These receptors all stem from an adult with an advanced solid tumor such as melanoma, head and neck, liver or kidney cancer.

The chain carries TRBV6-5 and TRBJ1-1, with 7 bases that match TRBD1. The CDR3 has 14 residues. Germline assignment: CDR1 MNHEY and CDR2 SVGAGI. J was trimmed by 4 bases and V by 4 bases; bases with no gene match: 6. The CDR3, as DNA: TGTGCCAGCAGTTTGACAGGGTTGAGCACTGAAGCTTTCTTT. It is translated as CASSLTGLSTEAFF.

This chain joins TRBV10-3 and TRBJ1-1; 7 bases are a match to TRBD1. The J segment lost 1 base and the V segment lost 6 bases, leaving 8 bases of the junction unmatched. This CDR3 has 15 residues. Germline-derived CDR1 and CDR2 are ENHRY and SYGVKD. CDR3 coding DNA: TGTGCCATCAGGGGGACAGAAAAGACGAACACTGAAGCTTTCTTT. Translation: CAIRGTEKTNTEAFF.

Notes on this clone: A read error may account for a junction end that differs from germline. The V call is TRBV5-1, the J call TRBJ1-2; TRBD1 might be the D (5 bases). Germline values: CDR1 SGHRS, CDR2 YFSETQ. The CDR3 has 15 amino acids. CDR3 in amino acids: CASSGLGTDNSGYTF. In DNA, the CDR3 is TGCGCCAGCAGCGGCCTTGGGACGGACAACTCTGGCTACACCTTC.

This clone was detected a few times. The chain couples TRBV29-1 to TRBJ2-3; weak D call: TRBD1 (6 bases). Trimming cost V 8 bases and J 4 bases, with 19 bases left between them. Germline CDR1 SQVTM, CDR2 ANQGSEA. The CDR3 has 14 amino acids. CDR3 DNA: TGCAGCACCCTCGGGCAGGGGATCGCAGATACGCAGTATTTT. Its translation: CSTLGQGIADTQYF.

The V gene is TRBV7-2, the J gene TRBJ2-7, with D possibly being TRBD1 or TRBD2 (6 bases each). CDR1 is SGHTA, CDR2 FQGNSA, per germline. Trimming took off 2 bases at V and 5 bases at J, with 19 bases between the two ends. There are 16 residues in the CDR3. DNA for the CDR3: TGTGCCAGCAGCTTACAAACTATATGGGGGGCCGACGAGCAGTACTTC. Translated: CASSLQTIWGADEQYF.

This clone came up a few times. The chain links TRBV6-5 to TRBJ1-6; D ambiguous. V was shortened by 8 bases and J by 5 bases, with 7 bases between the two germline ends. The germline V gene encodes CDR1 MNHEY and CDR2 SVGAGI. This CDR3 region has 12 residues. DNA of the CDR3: TGTGCCAGCGGATTTAATAATTCACCCCTCCACTTT. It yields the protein CASGFNNSPLHF.

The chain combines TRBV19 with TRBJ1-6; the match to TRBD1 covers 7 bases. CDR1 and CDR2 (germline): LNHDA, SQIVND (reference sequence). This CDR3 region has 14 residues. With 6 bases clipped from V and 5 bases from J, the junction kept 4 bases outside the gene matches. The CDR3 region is CASSSGQDNSPLHF. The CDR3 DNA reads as TGTGCCAGTAGCTCTGGACAGGATAATTCACCCCTCCACTTT. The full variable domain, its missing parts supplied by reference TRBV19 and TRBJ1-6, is DGGITQSPKYLFRKEGQNVTLSCEQNLNHDAMYWYRQDPGQGLRLIYYSQIVNDFQKGDIAEGYSVSREKKESFPLTVTSAQKNPTAFYLCASSSGQDNSPLHFGNGTRLTVT.

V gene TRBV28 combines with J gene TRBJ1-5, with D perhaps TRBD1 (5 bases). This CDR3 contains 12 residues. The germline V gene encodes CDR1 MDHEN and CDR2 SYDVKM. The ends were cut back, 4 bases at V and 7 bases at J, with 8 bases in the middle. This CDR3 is CASSSGGQPQHF. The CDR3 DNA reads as TGTGCCAGCAGTTCCGGGGGGCAGCCCCAGCATTTT.

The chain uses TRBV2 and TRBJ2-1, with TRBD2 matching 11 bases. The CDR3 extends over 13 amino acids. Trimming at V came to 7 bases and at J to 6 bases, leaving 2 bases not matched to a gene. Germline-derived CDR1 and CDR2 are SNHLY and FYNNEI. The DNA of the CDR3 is TGTGCCAGCAAGGGACTAGCGGTCAATGAGCAGTTCTTC. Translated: CASKGLAVNEQFF.

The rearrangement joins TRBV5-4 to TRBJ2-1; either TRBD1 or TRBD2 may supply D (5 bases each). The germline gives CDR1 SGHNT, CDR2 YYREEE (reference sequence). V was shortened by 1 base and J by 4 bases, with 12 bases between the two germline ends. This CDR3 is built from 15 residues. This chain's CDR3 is CASSLRGVGYNEQFF. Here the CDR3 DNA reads TGTGCCAGCAGCTTGAGAGGGGTAGGGTACAATGAGCAGTTCTTC.

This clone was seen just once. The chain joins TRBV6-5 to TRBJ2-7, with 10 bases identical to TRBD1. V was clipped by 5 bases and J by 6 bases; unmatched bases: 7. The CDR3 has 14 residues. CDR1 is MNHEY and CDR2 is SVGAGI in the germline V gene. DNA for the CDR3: TGTGCCAGCAGTCGGACAGGGGGGACGCTCGAGCAGTACTTC. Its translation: CASSRTGGTLEQYF.

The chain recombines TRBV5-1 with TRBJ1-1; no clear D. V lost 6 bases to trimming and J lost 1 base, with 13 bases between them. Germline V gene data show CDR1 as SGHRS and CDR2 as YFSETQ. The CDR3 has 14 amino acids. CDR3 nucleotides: TGCGCCAGCACTGTGGGAACCTCGAACACTGAAGCTTTCTTT. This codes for CASTVGTSNTEAFF.

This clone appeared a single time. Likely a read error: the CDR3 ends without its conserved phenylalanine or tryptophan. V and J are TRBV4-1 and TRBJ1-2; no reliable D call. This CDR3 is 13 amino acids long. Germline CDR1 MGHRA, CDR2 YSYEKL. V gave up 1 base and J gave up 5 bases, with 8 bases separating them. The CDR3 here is CASSQAQVYGYTL. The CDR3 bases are TGCGCCAGCAGCCAAGCGCAGGTTTATGGCTACACCCTC.

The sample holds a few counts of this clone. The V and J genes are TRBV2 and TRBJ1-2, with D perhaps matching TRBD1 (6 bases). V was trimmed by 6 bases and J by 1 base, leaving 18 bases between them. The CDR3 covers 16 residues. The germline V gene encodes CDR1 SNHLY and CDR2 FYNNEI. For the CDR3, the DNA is TGTGCCAGCAGAGACCCACGGACAGACCGTAACTATGGCTACACCTTC. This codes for CASRDPRTDRNYGYTF.

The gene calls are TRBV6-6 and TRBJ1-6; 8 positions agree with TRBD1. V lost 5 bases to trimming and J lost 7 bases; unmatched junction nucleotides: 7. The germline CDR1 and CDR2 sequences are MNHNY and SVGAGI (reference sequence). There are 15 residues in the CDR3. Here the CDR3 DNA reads TGTGCCAGCAGTGCCGGACAGGGTCGGAATTCACCCCTCCACTTT. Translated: CASSAGQGRNSPLHF.

CDR3 nucleotide sequence: TGTGCCAGCAGCGTGGGACTAGCGGGGGCAGTGACCGGGGAGCTGTTTTTT. Translation gives CASSVGLAGAVTGELFF. This chain connects TRBV5-4 to TRBJ2-2, with TRBD2 matching over 14 bases. From germline, CDR1 is SGHNT and CDR2 YYREEE (reference sequence). The V segment lost 4 bases and the J segment 5 bases; nucleotides outside the gene matches: 7. CDR3 size: 17 residues.

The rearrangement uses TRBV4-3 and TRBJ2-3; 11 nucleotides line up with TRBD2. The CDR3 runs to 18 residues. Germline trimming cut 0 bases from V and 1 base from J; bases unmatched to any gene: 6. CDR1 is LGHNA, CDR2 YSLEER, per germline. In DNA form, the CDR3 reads TGCGCCAGCAGCCAAGACGGGGATAGCGGGGGGGGCACAGATACGCAGTATTTT. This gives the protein CASSQDGDSGGGTDTQYF.

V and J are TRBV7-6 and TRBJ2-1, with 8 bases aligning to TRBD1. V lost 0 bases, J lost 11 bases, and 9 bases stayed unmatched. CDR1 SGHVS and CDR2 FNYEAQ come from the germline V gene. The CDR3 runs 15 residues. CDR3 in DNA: TGTGCCAGCAGCTTAGCCAGGGGGCGGCGGGGAAAGCAGTTCTTC. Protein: CASSLARGRRGKQFF.

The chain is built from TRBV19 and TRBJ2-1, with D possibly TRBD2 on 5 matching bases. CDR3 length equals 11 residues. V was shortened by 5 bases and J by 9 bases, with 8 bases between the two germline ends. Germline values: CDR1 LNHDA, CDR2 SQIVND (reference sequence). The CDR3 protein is CASSVGLEQFF. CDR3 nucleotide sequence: TGTGCCAGTAGTGTCGGACTTGAGCAGTTCTTC. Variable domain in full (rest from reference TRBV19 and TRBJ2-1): DGGITQSPKYLFRKEGQNVTLSCEQNLNHDAMYWYRQDPGQGLRLIYYSQIVNDFQKGDIAEGYSVSREKKESFPLTVTSAQKNPTAFYLCASSVGLEQFFGPGTRLTVL.

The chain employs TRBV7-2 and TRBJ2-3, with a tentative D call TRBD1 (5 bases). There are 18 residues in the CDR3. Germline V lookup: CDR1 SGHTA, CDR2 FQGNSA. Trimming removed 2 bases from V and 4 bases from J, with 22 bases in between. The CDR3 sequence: CASSLYPPTGVGADTQYF. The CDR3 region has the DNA TGTGCCAGCAGCTTATACCCCCCAACAGGAGTAGGGGCAGATACGCAGTATTTT.

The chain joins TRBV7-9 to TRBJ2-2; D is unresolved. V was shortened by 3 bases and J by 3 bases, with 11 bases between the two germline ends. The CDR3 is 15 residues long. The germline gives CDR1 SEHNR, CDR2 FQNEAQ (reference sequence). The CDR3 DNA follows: TGTGCCAGCAGCTTCCAGCGACAAGACACCGGGGAGCTGTTTTTT. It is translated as CASSFQRQDTGELFF.

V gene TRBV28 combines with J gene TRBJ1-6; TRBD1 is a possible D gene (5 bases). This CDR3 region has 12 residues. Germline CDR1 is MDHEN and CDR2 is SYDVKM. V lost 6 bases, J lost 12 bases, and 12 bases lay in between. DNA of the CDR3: TGTGCCAGCAGAGGGATAGGGGAACCCCTCCACTTT. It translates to CASRGIGEPLHF.

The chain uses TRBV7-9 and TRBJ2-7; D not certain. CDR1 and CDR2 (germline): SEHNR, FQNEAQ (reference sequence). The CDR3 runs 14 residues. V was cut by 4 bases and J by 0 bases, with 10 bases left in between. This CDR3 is CASSSLSGSYEQYF. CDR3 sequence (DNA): TGTGCCAGCAGCTCTCTGTCAGGCTCCTACGAGCAGTACTTC.